The 27 T cell receptor beta chains below were found in one sample sequenced in a study of OX40 agonist ivuxolimab in advanced cancers. Data came from immunoSEQ multiplex PCR; TCRdb stores just in-frame clones and leaves some out. Of tens of thousands of clones in the sample, roughly 88% were seen once. The source material was CD4+ or CD8+ T cells sorted from blood, sampled in a trial of the OX40 agonist ivuxolimab. All receptors come from an adult with an advanced solid tumor such as melanoma, head and neck, liver or kidney cancer.

The chain joins TRBV9 to TRBJ2-1; the D gene is possibly TRBD2 (6 bases). Per germline, CDR1 SGDLS and CDR2 YYNGEE. This CDR3 contains 15 residues. V was shortened by 0 bases and J by 1 base, with 8 bases between the two germline ends. The CDR3, as DNA: TGTGCCAGCAGCGTAGACGCGGGGTCCTACAATGAGCAGTTCTTC. Encoded protein: CASSVDAGSYNEQFF.

This clone was observed once. The V and J genes are TRBV6-1 and TRBJ1-1; D possibly corresponds to TRBD1 (5 bases). This CDR3 contains 16 residues. The V gene lost 2 bases and the J gene lost 2 bases, with 15 bases spanning the gap. CDR1 and CDR2 (germline): MNHNS, SASEGT. Written as DNA, the CDR3 is TGTGCCAGCAGTGAAAGTGGAAACAGGCCAAACACTGAAGCTTTCTTT. Its translation: CASSESGNRPNTEAFF.

The chain recombines TRBV28 with TRBJ1-2; D ambiguous. The length of the CDR3 is 14 residues. The germline gives CDR1 MDHEN, CDR2 SYDVKM. V dropped 3 bases and J dropped 5 bases, with 13 bases sitting between them. In nucleotides, the CDR3 is TGTGCCAGCAGTTTGGCTCACAACTCGTATGGCTACACCTTC. Residues: CASSLAHNSYGYTF.

This chain uses TRBV10-3 with TRBJ2-7, with TRBD2 matching 10 bases. This CDR3 has 17 amino acids. V trimming: 2 bases; J trimming: 0 bases; junction bases outside the gene matches: 7. Germline V CDR1 and CDR2: ENHRY, SYGVKD. The CDR3 DNA sequence: TGTGCCATCAGTGAGACCGGGAGACTAGCGGGCTCCTACGAGCAGTACTTC. Its protein product is CAISETGRLAGSYEQYF.

A few counts support this clone. The chain is built from TRBV29-1 and TRBJ1-1; the D is unclear. Germline values: CDR1 SQVTM, CDR2 ANQGSEA. V was cut by 4 bases and J by 8 bases, with 11 bases left in between. The CDR3 loop spans 11 amino acids. Here the CDR3 reads CSVVRTIEAFF. CDR3 coding DNA: TGCAGCGTTGTTCGGACTATAGAAGCTTTCTTT.

The chain couples TRBV5-1 to TRBJ1-4, with D unclear. Germline CDR1 and CDR2: SGHRS and YFSETQ. The CDR3 has 13 residues. Trimming removed 0 bases at V and 11 bases at J, with 11 bases between. The CDR3 nucleotides are TGCGCCAGCAGCTTGGGACGGGGAAGTAAACTGTTTTTT. Translation: CASSLGRGSKLFF.

The rearrangement uses TRBV7-9 and TRBJ2-3; 7 nucleotides line up with TRBD1. The CDR3 runs to 12 residues. Germline CDR1 and CDR2: SEHNR and FQNEAQ (reference sequence). The ends lost 11 bases at V and 4 bases at J; junction bases unmatched: 6. CDR3 nucleotides: TGTGCCGGGTCGACAGGGTCAGATACGCAGTATTTT. This encodes CAGSTGSDTQYF.

This clone showed up just once. The rearrangement links TRBV5-1 to TRBJ2-5; 8 nucleotides agree with TRBD2. J gave up 6 bases and V 0 bases, and 10 bases lay outside the gene matches. The CDR3 contains 16 residues. The germline V gene has CDR1 SGHRS and CDR2 YFSETQ. CDR3 region: CASSLGSSGGGKTQYF. DNA for the CDR3: TGCGCCAGCAGCTTGGGCTCCAGCGGGGGCGGGAAGACCCAGTACTTC.

The chain joins TRBV29-1 to TRBJ1-2, with D possibly being TRBD1 (5 bases). The CDR3 is 8 amino acids. Trimming left V 7 bases short and J 13 bases short, with 10 bases between. The germline V gene encodes CDR1 SQVTM and CDR2 ANQGSEA. The CDR3 sequence: CSGSGITF. In DNA form, the CDR3 reads TGCAGCGGATCAGGGATCACCTTC.

The chain joins TRBV5-1 to TRBJ2-5; TRBD1 or TRBD2 may be the D gene (5 bases each). From germline, CDR1 is SGHRS and CDR2 YFSETQ. V was trimmed by 0 bases and J by 3 bases, leaving 6 bases between them. The CDR3 loop spans 13 amino acids. The CDR3 here is CASSLVGEETQYF. The CDR3 nucleotides are TGCGCCAGCAGCTTGGTGGGGGAAGAGACCCAGTACTTC.

The gene calls are TRBV12-1 and TRBJ2-5; the table's D gene call, TRBD2, was not cross checked with the DNA. TRBV12-1 is flagged as a pseudogene. The CDR3 has 11 amino acids. CDR3 protein: CASSPRETQYF. The DNA for the CDR3 is TGTGCCAGCAGCCCGAGAGAGACCCAGTACTTC.

The chain has TRBV11-2 and TRBJ1-6; 7 bases are a match to TRBD1. Per germline, CDR1 SGHAT and CDR2 FQNNGV. V trimming: 4 bases; J trimming: 8 bases; junction bases outside the gene matches: 8. The CDR3 length is 15 residues. For the CDR3, the DNA is TGTGCCAGCAGCTCCCGACAGGGCGTCTATTCACCCCTCCACTTT. Encoded protein: CASSSRQGVYSPLHF. Using reference TRBV11-2 and TRBJ1-6 for the parts outside the CDR3, the full variable domain is EAGVAQSPRYKIIEKRQSVAFWCNPISGHATLYWYQQILGQGPKLLIQFQNNGVVDDSQLPKDRFSAERLKGVDSTLKIQPAKLEDSAVYLCASSSRQGVYSPLHFGNGTRLTVT.

This clone was recorded only once. The chain carries TRBV18 and TRBJ2-1, with 10 bases that match TRBD2. After removal of 6 bases from V and 4 bases from J, the junction contained 6 bases not matched to a gene. The CDR3 is 15 residues long. In germline, CDR1 is KGHSH, CDR2 LQKENI. CDR3 nucleotide sequence: TGTGCCAGCTCCCGAAGCGGGGGGGAGTACAATGAGCAGTTCTTC. Encoded protein: CASSRSGGEYNEQFF.

The rearrangement joins TRBV19 to TRBJ1-4; TRBD1 aligns across 10 bases. Per germline, CDR1 LNHDA and CDR2 SQIVND (reference sequence). The V gene end was trimmed by 5 bases and the J gene end by 7 bases; junction bases not matched to a gene: 7. There are 15 residues in the CDR3. CDR3 loop: CASSPRDRGVEKLFF. CDR3 sequence (DNA): TGTGCCAGTAGTCCCCGGGACAGGGGCGTTGAAAAACTGTTTTTT.

The chain links TRBV6-6 to TRBJ1-1; weak D call: TRBD1 (6 bases). CDR1 MNHNY and CDR2 SVGAGI come from the germline V gene (reference sequence). This CDR3 has 15 residues. Trimming stripped 7 bases from V and 0 bases from J, with 15 bases between. The CDR3 loop reads CASTPDRLMNTEAFF. The DNA for the CDR3 is TGTGCCAGCACCCCGGACAGATTAATGAACACTGAAGCTTTCTTT.

The chain carries TRBV4-1 and TRBJ1-6, with D hard to call. The germline gives CDR1 MGHRA, CDR2 YSYEKL. The CDR3 totals 16 residues. The ends were cut back, 1 base at V and 8 bases at J, with 15 bases in the middle. The CDR3 loop is CASSQGWAGNDSPLHF. In nucleotides, the CDR3 is TGCGCCAGCAGCCAAGGTTGGGCGGGGAATGATTCACCCCTCCACTTT.

The J gene is TRBJ2-2, the V gene TRBV5-4; TRBD1 aligns across 12 bases. The CDR3 has 16 residues. Germline V gene data show CDR1 as SGHNT and CDR2 as YYREEE (reference sequence). V gave up 5 bases and J gave up 4 bases; unmatched junction bases: 6. The CDR3 DNA reads TGTGCCAGCAGAGCCGGGACAGGGGGCATCACCGGGGAGCTGTTTTTT. Its protein product is CASRAGTGGITGELFF.

The V and J genes are TRBV18 and TRBJ1-4; D perhaps matches TRBD1 (5 bases). Germline V lookup: CDR1 KGHSH, CDR2 LQKENI. This CDR3 is 12 amino acids long. V lost 3 bases and J 12 bases, leaving 11 bases between the germline ends. This chain's CDR3 is CASSPEGRELFF. The CDR3 DNA reads TGTGCCAGCTCACCTGAGGGACGGGAACTGTTTTTT. Looking up the rest from reference TRBV18 and TRBJ1-4 gives the full variable domain: NAGVMQNPRHLVRRRGQEARLRCSPMKGHSHVYWYRQLPEEGLKFMVYLQKENIIDESGMPKERFSAEFPKEGPSILRIQQVVRGDSAAYFCASSPEGRELFFGSGTQLSVL.

The chain couples TRBV5-1 to TRBJ2-3; 9 positions match TRBD2. The CDR3 has 16 amino acids. Trimming removed 4 bases from V and 2 bases from J; junction bases left unmatched: 8. Germline V gene data show CDR1 as SGHRS and CDR2 as YFSETQ. In DNA, the CDR3 is TGCGCCAGCAGCGTCCGCAGCGGGGGGAACACAGATACGCAGTATTTT. It is translated as CASSVRSGGNTDTQYF. Full variable domain (remainder filled in from reference TRBV5-1 and TRBJ2-3): KAGVTQTPRYLIKTRGQQVTLSCSPISGHRSVSWYQQTPGQGLQFLFEYFSETQRNKGNFPGRFSGRQFSNSRSEMNVSTLELGDSALYLCASSVRSGGNTDTQYFGPGTRLTVL.

The chain uses TRBV19 and TRBJ2-3; D possibly corresponds to TRBD2 (6 bases). Trimming left V 7 bases short and J 5 bases short, with 16 bases between. CDR3 size: 14 residues. The V gene's germline CDR1 is LNHDA and CDR2 SQIVND (reference sequence). CDR3 sequence reads: CASIDTRRGDTQYF. The CDR3 DNA follows: TGTGCCAGTATTGACACCCGGCGGGGAGATACGCAGTATTTT. Full variable domain (rest looked up from reference TRBV19 and TRBJ2-3): DGGITQSPKYLFRKEGQNVTLSCEQNLNHDAMYWYRQDPGQGLRLIYYSQIVNDFQKGDIAEGYSVSREKKESFPLTVTSAQKNPTAFYLCASIDTRRGDTQYFGPGTRLTVL.

This clone was seen just once. V gene TRBV9 combines with J gene TRBJ2-7, with D tentatively TRBD1 (6 bases). Germline values: CDR1 SGDLS, CDR2 YYNGEE. V lost 4 bases and J lost 2, with 13 bases in between. The CDR3 covers 14 residues. The CDR3 DNA sequence: TGTGCCAGCAGCCCGAGACCAGGGGCCTACGAGCAGTACTTC. Its translation: CASSPRPGAYEQYF.

The chain is built from TRBV2 and TRBJ2-5, with unresolved D. V lost 5 bases and J lost 3, with 10 bases in between. The germline V gene encodes CDR1 SNHLY and CDR2 FYNNEI. The CDR3 consists of 13 residues. DNA of the CDR3: TGTGCCAGCAGTATGGACCCAAAAGAGACCCAGTACTTC. Its protein is CASSMDPKETQYF. Together with reference TRBV2 and TRBJ2-5, the CDR3 gives the full variable domain: EPEVTQTPSHQVTQMGQEVILRCVPISNHLYFYWYRQILGQKVEFLVSFYNNEISEKSEIFDDQFSVERPDGSNFTLKIRSTKLEDSAMYFCASSMDPKETQYFGPGTRLLVL.

The V call is TRBV7-9, the J call TRBJ2-3, with unresolved D. Germline V lookup: CDR1 SEHNR, CDR2 FQNEAQ (reference sequence). The CDR3 runs to 16 residues. The V end lost 1 base, the J end lost 2 bases, and 13 bases lay between the germline ends. The CDR3 DNA is TGTGCCAGCAGCTTAGTATTGGGGTACCTCACAGATACGCAGTATTTT. This gives the protein CASSLVLGYLTDTQYF.

The chain links TRBV19 to TRBJ2-7; TRBD1 might be the D (6 bases). The CDR3 runs to 15 residues. Germline CDR1 and CDR2: LNHDA and SQIVND (reference sequence). Trimming removed 3 bases at V and 2 bases at J, with 14 bases between. In nucleotides, the CDR3 is TGTGCCAGTAGTATCAACCCAGGGGCAACCTACGAGCAGTACTTC. This encodes CASSINPGATYEQYF.

The J gene is TRBJ2-1, the V gene TRBV18, with D unclear. Germline V lookup: CDR1 KGHSH, CDR2 LQKENI. CDR3 size: 14 residues. V dropped 0 bases and J dropped 7 bases, with 10 bases sitting between them. The CDR3 reads CASSPPSGDNEQFF. CDR3 coding DNA: TGTGCCAGCTCACCACCTTCTGGGGATAATGAGCAGTTCTTC.

The chain joins TRBV19 to TRBJ1-1; D is unclear. The V gene lost 0 bases and the J gene lost 0 bases, with 11 bases spanning the gap. In germline, CDR1 is LNHDA, CDR2 SQIVND (reference sequence). The CDR3 sequence is 16 residues long. The CDR3 region has the DNA TGTGCCAGTAGTATAGATCTGGGAGGTTTGAACACTGAAGCTTTCTTT. This gives the protein CASSIDLGGLNTEAFF.

V usage is TRBV11-2 and J usage is TRBJ2-3; 8 bases match TRBD2. CDR3 length: 13 residues. The germline V gene encodes CDR1 SGHAT and CDR2 FQNNGV. V was clipped by 5 bases and J by 6 bases; unmatched bases: 4. As DNA, the CDR3 is TGTGCCAGCAGCCCCCCGGGAGGGGATACGCAGTATTTT. This translates into CASSPPGGDTQYF.